Listed below are T cell receptor beta chains from one sample, sequenced in a study of T cell responses to AZD1222 COVID-19 vaccine. Sequencing used immunoSEQ multiplex PCR; TCRdb keeps in-frame clones, though not all of them. Among more than 95,000 clones listed, around 90% were seen once. This material consisted of peripheral blood, taken on day 0 of MenACWY control vaccination. All receptors derive from an adult in good health. Each CDR3 is given with its conserved first and last residue. A D gene is named only where the DNA matches it firmly. Expanded clones get a size class; other rows say once, few or many, or leave the size out.

once	TRBV15	TRBJ2-3	NA	CATSRGNRFTSGTDTQYF	TGTGCCACCAGCAGAGGAAACCGATTCACTAGTGGCACAGATACGCAGTATTTT
NA	TRBV18	TRBJ2-5	NA	CASSSLGLRETQYF	TGTGCCAGCTCATCACTAGGCTTACGTGAGACCCAGTACTTC
NA	TRBV7-9	TRBJ1-6	NA	CASSLDSYNSPLHF	TGTGCCAGCAGCTTAGATAGCTATAATTCACCCCTCCACTTT
NA	TRBV5-8	TRBJ2-2	NA	CASSFRTLSTGELFF	TGTGCCAGCAGCTTTCGTACTCTCAGCACCGGGGAGCTGTTTTTT
NA	TRBV4-2	TRBJ1-2	TRBD1	CASSQDRGTNYGYTF	TGTGCCAGCAGCCAGGACAGGGGGACCAACTATGGCTACACCTTC
NA	TRBV7-2	TRBJ1-2	NA	CASSAWTTNYGYTF	TGTGCCAGCAGCGCCTGGACAACTAACTATGGCTACACCTTC
NA	TRBV6-5	TRBJ1-3	NA	CASFPGPNAGNTIYF	TGTGCCAGCTTTCCCGGGCCAAATGCTGGAAACACCATATATTTT
NA	TRBV7-9	TRBJ2-5	NA	CASSLERTSGTQYF	TGTGCCAGCAGCTTAGAGCGGACCTCCGGGACCCAGTACTTC
NA	TRBV18	TRBJ2-3	NA	CASSPSRESSTDTQYF	TGTGCCAGCTCACCAAGCAGGGAATCTAGCACAGATACGCAGTATTTT
NA	TRBV7-8	TRBJ2-5	TRBD2	CASSSQRLATKETQYF	TGTGCCAGCAGCTCTCAAAGACTAGCTACCAAAGAGACCCAGTACTTC
NA	TRBV2	TRBJ1-6	NA	CASRIGRGNNSPLHF	TGTGCCAGCAGAATAGGACGTGGGAATAATTCACCCCTCCACTTT
NA	TRBV7-6	TRBJ2-3	NA	CASSLGGLMGEVADTQYF	TGTGCCAGCAGCTTAGGGGGACTGATGGGTGAAGTGGCAGATACGCAGTATTTT
NA	TRBV5-1	TRBJ2-3	TRBD1	CASTTTGGGTDTQYF	TGCGCCAGCACAACAACAGGGGGCGGCACAGATACGCAGTATTTT
once	TRBV27	TRBJ2-7	NA	CASSLALGGYEQYF	TGTGCCAGCAGTTTGGCACTAGGGGGGTACGAGCAGTACTTC
NA	TRBV19	TRBJ2-3	NA	CASSWGSGPSTDTQYF	TGTGCCAGTAGTTGGGGAAGCGGGCCCAGCACAGATACGCAGTATTTT
NA	TRBV15	TRBJ2-3	NA	CATSRDPDTSTDTQYF	TGTGCCACCAGCAGAGATCCGGATACTAGCACAGATACGCAGTATTTT
NA	TRBV27	TRBJ2-1	NA	CASTRIRGPYNEQFF	TGTGCCAGCACCCGCATCAGGGGCCCCTACAATGAGCAGTTCTTC
once	TRBV7-2	TRBJ1-3	NA	CASSLMDGQRYF	TGTGCCAGCAGCTTAATGGACGGACAGCGTTATTTT
NA	TRBV2	TRBJ1-2	NA	CASRGLEGRNYGYTF	TGTGCCAGCAGGGGTTTAGAGGGGCGAAACTATGGCTACACCTTC
NA	TRBV5-7	TRBJ1-3	NA	CASSLGGGTNPTSGNTIYF	TGTGCCAGCAGCTTAGGTGGGGGCACAAATCCTACCTCTGGAAACACCATATATTTT
once	TRBV10-3	TRBJ2-5	TRBD1	CAISEGPGTGARGKETQYF	TGTGCCATCAGTGAAGGTCCCGGGACAGGGGCTCGAGGGAAAGAGACCCAGTACTTC
NA	TRBV18	TRBJ2-1	NA	CASSPPSRGGDEQFF	TGTGCCAGCTCACCGCCATCCAGGGGCGGGGATGAGCAGTTCTTC
NA	TRBV24-1	TRBJ2-5	NA	CATSDRDTTGETQYF	TGTGCCACCAGTGATCGGGACACAACCGGGGAGACCCAGTACTTC
NA	TRBV5-6	TRBJ2-1	TRBD2	CASSLVLAGGRREQFF	TGTGCCAGCAGCTTGGTCCTAGCGGGAGGTCGTCGGGAGCAGTTCTTC
NA	TRBV19	TRBJ1-5	NA	CASSIAESNQPQHF	TGTGCCAGTAGTATTGCGGAATCCAATCAGCCCCAGCATTTT
NA	TRBV7-9	TRBJ1-4	NA	CASSFKRQLTNEKLFF	TGTGCCAGCAGCTTCAAAAGACAGCTAACTAATGAAAAACTGTTTTTT
NA	TRBV5-6	TRBJ1-6	NA	CASSLRPEYNSPLHF	TGTGCCAGCAGCTTGAGGCCGGAATATAATTCACCCCTCCACTTT
NA	TRBV27	TRBJ1-5	TRBD1	CASSLGTGNQPQHF	TGTGCCAGCAGTCTTGGGACAGGGAATCAGCCCCAGCATTTT
NA	TRBV2	TRBJ1-5	NA	CASSEATWSQPQHF	TGTGCCAGCAGTGAAGCGACATGGTCCCAGCCCCAGCATTTT
NA	TRBV27	TRBJ2-2	TRBD2	CASSSLAGGSGELFF	TGTGCCAGCAGTTCTTTAGCGGGAGGATCCGGGGAGCTGTTTTTT
NA	TRBV18	TRBJ2-3	NA	CASSRDRDTQYF	TGTGCCAGCTCGCGGGACCGCGATACGCAGTATTTT
NA	TRBV2	TRBJ2-7	NA	CASSEQGALYEQYF	TGTGCCAGCAGTGAACAGGGTGCCCTCTACGAGCAGTACTTC
NA	TRBV6-5	TRBJ2-3	NA	CASTWGPTTDTQYF	TGTGCCAGCACCTGGGGCCCCACCACAGATACGCAGTATTTT
NA	TRBV14	TRBJ2-5	TRBD2	CASSPLAGGLETQYF	TGTGCCAGCAGCCCTCTAGCGGGGGGGCTGGAGACCCAGTACTTC
NA	TRBV5-6	TRBJ2-2	NA	CASSLGRSTGELFF	TGTGCCAGCAGCTTGGGAAGGAGCACCGGGGAGCTGTTTTTT
NA	TRBV9	TRBJ2-7	NA	CASSRTDDITYEQYF	TGTGCCAGCAGCCGGACGGACGACATCACCTACGAGCAGTACTTC
few	TRBV14	TRBJ2-3	TRBD2	CASSQDYAGADTQYF	TGTGCCAGCAGCCAAGATTATGCGGGGGCAGATACGCAGTATTTT
NA	TRBV6-2/TRBV6-3	TRBJ2-7	TRBD1	CASSYQTGDEQYF	TGTGCCAGCAGTTACCAGACAGGGGACGAGCAGTACTTC
NA	TRBV30	TRBJ2-3	NA	CAWSVLAGRATDTQYF	TGTGCCTGGAGTGTACTAGCAGGGCGGGCCACAGATACGCAGTATTTT
NA	TRBV19	TRBJ2-2	NA	CASTPTVGFRELFF	TGTGCCAGTACTCCTACGGTGGGGTTCAGGGAGCTGTTTTTT
NA	TRBV5-1	TRBJ2-1	NA	CASSSGNYNEQFF	TGCGCCAGCAGCTCTGGCAACTACAATGAGCAGTTCTTC
NA	TRBV12-5	TRBJ2-3	NA	CASRRDFLTDTQYF	TGTGCTAGTAGGAGGGACTTTCTCACAGATACGCAGTATTTT
NA	TRBV18	TRBJ1-3	NA	CASSRIRDSGNTIYF	TGTGCCAGCTCACGCATCAGGGATTCTGGAAACACCATATATTTT
NA	TRBV13	TRBJ1-1	NA	CASSLTNTEAFF	TGTGCCAGCAGCCTAACTAACACTGAAGCTTTCTTT
NA	TRBV6-2/TRBV6-3	TRBJ2-5	NA	CASSDRETQYF	TGTGCCAGCAGTGACCGGGAGACCCAGTACTTC
few	TRBV7-8	TRBJ1-6	TRBD1	CASSLRDRGISPLHF	TGTGCCAGCAGCTTAAGGGACAGGGGGATTTCACCCCTCCACTTT
NA	TRBV2	TRBJ1-1	TRBD1	CATKGDRTNTEAFF	TGTGCCACTAAGGGGGACAGGACAAACACTGAAGCTTTCTTT
NA	TRBV7-8	TRBJ2-5	NA	CASSLGVSAGPQETQYF	TGTGCCAGCAGCTTAGGAGTGTCGGCGGGGCCACAAGAGACCCAGTACTTC
NA	TRBV7-2	TRBJ2-7	TRBD2	CASSLAGWEGYEQYF	TGTGCCAGCAGCTTAGCGGGGTGGGAGGGCTACGAGCAGTACTTC
NA	TRBV28	TRBJ2-1	TRBD2	CASSLAGGPDNEQFF	TGTGCCAGCAGTTTAGCGGGAGGGCCAGACAATGAGCAGTTCTTC
once	TRBV27	TRBJ2-1	NA	CASRSAGRLNEQFF	TGTGCCAGCAGGTCGGCGGGGCGCCTTAATGAGCAGTTCTTC
NA	TRBV19	TRBJ1-1	NA	CASSIGGGTTEAFF	TGTGCCAGTAGTATAGGAGGGGGAACAACTGAAGCTTTCTTT
NA	TRBV6-6	TRBJ1-5	TRBD1	CASSTPGQGRNQPQHF	TGTGCCAGCAGTACCCCCGGACAGGGACGCAATCAGCCCCAGCATTTT
NA	TRBV7-9	TRBJ1-5	TRBD1	CASSSGTGGNQPQHF	TGTGCCAGCAGCTCCGGGACAGGGGGCAATCAGCCCCAGCATTTT
NA	TRBV13	TRBJ1-2	TRBD1	CASSRTGGNYGYTF	TGTGCCAGCAGCCGGACAGGGGGAAACTATGGCTACACCTTC
few	TRBV12-3/TRBV12-4	TRBJ1-2	TRBD1	CASSLTGGYGYTF	TGTGCCAGCAGCTTAACAGGGGGCTATGGCTACACCTTC
NA	TRBV2	TRBJ1-5	NA	CASSAQGLGNQPQHF	TGTGCCAGCAGTGCCCAGGGGTTAGGGAATCAGCCCCAGCATTTT
NA	TRBV24-1	TRBJ1-2	NA	CATSPSGNSNYGYTF	TGTGCCACCAGTCCCTCCGGGAACTCTAACTATGGCTACACCTTC
NA	TRBV5-1	TRBJ1-2	NA	CASSLVGSNYGYTF	TGCGCCAGCAGCTTGGTCGGGTCAAACTATGGCTACACCTTC
once	TRBV9	TRBJ2-6	TRBD2	CASSVFVAGSFGANVLTF	TGTGCCAGCAGCGTTTTTGTAGCGGGAAGCTTTGGGGCCAACGTCCTGACTTTC